This paragraph reports one TCR beta chain. Its specificity is not known. TCRdb's copy holds only in-frame clones and misses some; the assay was immunoSEQ multiplex PCR. The table lists 4,500 to 5,000 clones, roughly 80% of them singletons, with 11% in the top ten. The record originates from a study of immune evolution from preneoplasia to lung adenocarcinoma. Resections took place in Japan or China from the mid-2010s to the late 2010s. Study-wide results and caveats: Normal lung had highest clonality; later lesions appeared denser, more diverse. Normal lung had the highest top T cell clone frequencies.

CDR1 is SGHDT, CDR2 YYEEEE, per germline. V was shortened by 4 bases and J by 3 bases, with 11 bases between the two germline ends. This CDR3 spans 13 amino acids. The sequenced material came from FFPE adjacent normal lung tissue. The rearrangement joins TRBV5-6 to TRBJ2-7; D ambiguous. The clonotype comes from an older donor with lung adenocarcinoma. The CDR3 loop is CASSALGYYEQYF. The CDR3 nucleotides are TGTGCCAGCAGCGCCCTCGGGTACTACGAGCAGTACTTC.